This T cell receptor (beta chain) was recorded in a study of blood T cell repertoires in COVID-19. Study details: Sources were T cells, B-cell-depleted T cells, or PBMCs; the material itself was cDNA or gDNA.

Clones were sequenced by immunoSEQ multiplex PCR, and TCRdb holds only the in-frame ones, with some missing. The sample has approximately 220,000 clones, 70% to 85% seen once. Participants were aged about 18 to 89 years from about two dozen US areas. Participants had their cohort set by participant-reported clinical history. With 1 base removed from V and 3 bases from J, the gap between germline ends came to 6 bases. Germline V gene data show CDR1 as SGHTA and CDR2 as FQGNSA. This CDR3 comprises 13 residues. The TCR was taken from a middle-aged woman with acute COVID-19. The sequencing sample was made of PBMCs or T cells enriched from blood (not recorded which). The chain links TRBV7-2 to TRBJ1-2; D gene ambiguous. CDR3 amino acids: CASSLGADYGYTF. In nucleotides, the CDR3 is TGTGCCAGCAGCTTAGGGGCAGACTATGGCTACACCTTC.